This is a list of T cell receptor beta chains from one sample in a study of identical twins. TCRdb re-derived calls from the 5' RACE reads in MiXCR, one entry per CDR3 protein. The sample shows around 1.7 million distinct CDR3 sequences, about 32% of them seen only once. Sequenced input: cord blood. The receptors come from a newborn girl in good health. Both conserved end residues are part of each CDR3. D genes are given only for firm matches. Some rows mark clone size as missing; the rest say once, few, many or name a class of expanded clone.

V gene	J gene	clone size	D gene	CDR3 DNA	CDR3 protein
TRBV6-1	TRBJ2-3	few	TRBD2	TGTGCCAGCAGTGGGGGGACTAGCGGGAGGACAGATACGCAGTATTTT	CASSGGTSGRTDTQYF
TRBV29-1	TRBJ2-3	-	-	TGCAGCGTTGCCCCGGCAGGGGAGCGCCCAGATACGCAGTATTTT	CSVAPAGERPDTQYF
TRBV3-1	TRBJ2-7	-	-	TGTGCCAGCAGCCAAGCAGGGACGGGCTCCTGCGAGCAGTACTTC	CASSQAGTGSCEQYF
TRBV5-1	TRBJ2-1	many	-	TGCGCCAGCAGCTTGGCTTCGGGGGCTAATGAGCAGTTCTTC	CASSLASGANEQFF
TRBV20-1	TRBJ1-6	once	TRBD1	TGCAGTGCGGACCGAACAGGGGATAATTCACCCCTCCACTTT	CSADRTGDNSPLHF
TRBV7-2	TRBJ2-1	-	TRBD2	TGTGCCAGCAGCCCCCAAAAAGCGGGATACAATGAGCAGTTCTTC	CASSPQKAGYNEQFF
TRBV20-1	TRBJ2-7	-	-	TGCAGTGCTAGAGATCTGAAGGGCCCATACAATGAGCAGTACTTC	CSARDLKGPYNEQYF
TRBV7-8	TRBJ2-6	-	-	TGTGCCAGCAGCTTAGCTTTGAGCTCTGGGGCCAACGTCCTGACTTTC	CASSLALSSGANVLTF
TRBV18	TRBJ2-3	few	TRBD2	TGTGCCAGCTCACCTGGACTAGCGGGGGGAAAGGGAGATACGCAGTATTTT	CASSPGLAGGKGDTQYF
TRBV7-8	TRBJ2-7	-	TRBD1	TGTGCCAGCAGCCGGGGACAGGGAGGCGAGCAGTACTTC	CASSRGQGGEQYF
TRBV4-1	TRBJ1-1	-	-	TGCGCCAGCAGCCAAATCGGGTCGATGAACACTGAAGCTTTCTTT	CASSQIGSMNTEAFF
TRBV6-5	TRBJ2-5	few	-	TGTGCCAGCAGAGGGACTTTATCGGAGACCCAGTACTTC	CASRGTLSETQYF
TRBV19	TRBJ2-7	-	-	TGTGCCAGTAGTATGTGGGGCAATGAGCAGTACTTC	CASSMWGNEQYF
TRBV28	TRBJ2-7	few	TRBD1	TGTGCCAGCAGTACGGGACAGCTACCCTACGAGCAGTACTTC	CASSTGQLPYEQYF
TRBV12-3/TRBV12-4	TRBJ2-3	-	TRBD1	TGTGCCAGCAGTTTGGGACAGGGGATGCCAGATACGCAGTATTTT	CASSLGQGMPDTQYF
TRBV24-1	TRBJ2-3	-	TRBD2	TGTGCCACCAGTGACGGTGGTCTAGCGGGGACAAATACGCAGTATTTT	CATSDGGLAGTNTQYF
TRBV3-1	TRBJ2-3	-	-	TGTGCCGGCAGCCAAGGAACCGGGGATACGCAGTATTTT	CAGSQGTGDTQYF
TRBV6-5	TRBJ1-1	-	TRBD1	TGTGCCAGCAGTTCTTCAGCCGGGACAGGGCCAAAAAGGGCTGAAGCTTTCTTT	CASSSSAGTGPKRAEAFF
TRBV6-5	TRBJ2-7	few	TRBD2	TGTGCCAGCAGTTACTATGCTAGCGGCCACGAGCAGTACTTC	CASSYYASGHEQYF
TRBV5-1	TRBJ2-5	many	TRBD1	TGCGCCAGCAGCTTGGGGACAGGGGAGGAGACCCAGTACTTC	CASSLGTGEETQYF
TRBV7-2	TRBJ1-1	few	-	TGTGCCAGCAGCTTAGAGGGTGTGCTTTTGAACACTGAAGCTTTCTTT	CASSLEGVLLNTEAFF
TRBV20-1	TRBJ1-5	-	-	TGCAGTGCTAGGTGGGACACCCTAAATCAGCCCCAGCATTTT	CSARWDTLNQPQHF
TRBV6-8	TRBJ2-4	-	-	TGTGCCAGCAGAGACACCCGGTTGCGGACTTTAGCCAAAAACATTCAGTACTTC	CASRDTRLRTLAKNIQYF
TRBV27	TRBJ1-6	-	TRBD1	TGTGCCAGCAGTCCTAGACAGGGAAGGTGGGATTCACCCCTCCACTTT	CASSPRQGRWDSPLHF
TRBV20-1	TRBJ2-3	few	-	TGCAGTGCTAGAGTCCGTTTGAGAGATACGCAGTATTTT	CSARVRLRDTQYF
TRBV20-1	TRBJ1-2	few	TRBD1	TGCAGAGGACAGGAAAGCTATGGCTACACCTTC	CRGQESYGYTF
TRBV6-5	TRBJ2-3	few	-	TGTGCCAGCAGCCGGAACCTAACGGATACGCAGTATTTT	CASSRNLTDTQYF
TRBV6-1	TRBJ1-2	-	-	TGTGCCAGCAGTGAACCATCCACAGGGAACTATGGCTACACCTTC	CASSEPSTGNYGYTF
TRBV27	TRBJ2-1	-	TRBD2	TGTGCCAGCAGTTTACCCTCTAGCGGTGAGCAGTTCTTC	CASSLPSSGEQFF
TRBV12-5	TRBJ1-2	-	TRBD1	TGTGCTAGTGGACCGACAGGGTATGGCTACACCTTC	CASGPTGYGYTF
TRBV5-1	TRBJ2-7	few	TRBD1	TGCGCCAGCAGCCGTACCGGGACAGGGATTAGCTCCTACGAGCAGTACTTC	CASSRTGTGISSYEQYF
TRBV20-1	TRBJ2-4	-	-	TGCAGTGCTATTTTCTTAGCCAAAAACATTCAGTACTTC	CSAIFLAKNIQYF
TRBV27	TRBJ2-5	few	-	TGTGCCAGCAGTTTTTCCCCCCTACTGACCCAGTACTTC	CASSFSPLLTQYF
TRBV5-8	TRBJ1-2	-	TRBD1	TGTGCCAGCAGCTTGGGACACAGGGGTTTGTATGGCTACACCTTC	CASSLGHRGLYGYTF
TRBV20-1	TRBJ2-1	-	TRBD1	TGCAGTCAAGGACGGCGGACAGGGATCTACAATGAGCAGTTCTTC	CSQGRRTGIYNEQFF
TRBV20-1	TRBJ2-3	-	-	TGCAGTGCTAGAGATGATCGGCGGGGCACAGATACGCAGTATTTT	CSARDDRRGTDTQYF
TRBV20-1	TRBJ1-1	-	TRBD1	TGCAGTGCCGACAGGACAGGGGGCCTGAACACTGAAGCTTTCTTT	CSADRTGGLNTEAFF
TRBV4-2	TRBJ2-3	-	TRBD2	TGTGCCAGCAGCCAAGATGGGGCGGGGGGGCCCCAAGATACGCAGTATTTT	CASSQDGAGGPQDTQYF
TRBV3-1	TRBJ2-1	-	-	TGTGCCAGCAGACAAGACCGTCGCGGGCTCTACAATGAGCAGTTCTTC	CASRQDRRGLYNEQFF
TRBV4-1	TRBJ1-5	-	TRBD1	TGCGCCAGCAGCCTAACGGGACAGTCCCTACTTCTTAATCAGCCCCAGCATTTT	CASSLTGQSLLLNQPQHF
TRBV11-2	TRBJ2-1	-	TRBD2	TGTGCCAGCAGCTTAGGAAGCCTAGCGGGGGGGCCGTACAATGAGCAGTTCTTC	CASSLGSLAGGPYNEQFF
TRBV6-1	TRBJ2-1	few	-	TGTGCCAGCAGTGAACCCGGGACACTTGCCTACAATGAGCAGTTCTTC	CASSEPGTLAYNEQFF
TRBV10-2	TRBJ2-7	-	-	TGCGCCAGCAGCCCCATCAGGAGCTCCTACGAGCAGTACTTC	CASSPIRSSYEQYF
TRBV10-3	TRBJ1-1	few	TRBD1	TGTGCCATCAGTGAAGTAAGACAGGGGCTCGGGAACACTGAAGCTTTCTTT	CAISEVRQGLGNTEAFF
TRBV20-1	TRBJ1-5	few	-	TGCAGTGCTAGTCTGACAGGTAATCAGCCCCAGCATTTT	CSASLTGNQPQHF
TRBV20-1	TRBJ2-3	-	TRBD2	TGCAGTGCTAGAGATCATGGGCGGGGGGCTCGCACAGATACGCAGTATTTT	CSARDHGRGARTDTQYF
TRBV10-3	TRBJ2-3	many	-	TGTGCCATCAGGGGCGACTCAGATACGCAGTATTTT	CAIRGDSDTQYF
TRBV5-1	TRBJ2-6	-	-	TGCGCCAACAGCTTGACCCAGGGGACTGGGGCCAACGTCCTGACTTTC	CANSLTQGTGANVLTF
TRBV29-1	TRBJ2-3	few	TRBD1	TGCAGCGTCCAAAGGACAGGGGCAAGCACAGATACGCAGTATTTT	CSVQRTGASTDTQYF
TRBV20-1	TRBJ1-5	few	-	TGCAGTGCGCTCCGACGGGCAGGTCGTAGCAATCAGCCCCAGCATTTT	CSALRRAGRSNQPQHF
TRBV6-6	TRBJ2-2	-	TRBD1	TGTACCAGCAGTTACCGGGACAGCTTGAACACCGGGGAGCTGTTTTTT	CTSSYRDSLNTGELFF
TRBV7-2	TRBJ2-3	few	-	TGTGCCAGCAGCTTAGCCCCCACGGGGGCAGATACGCAGTATTTT	CASSLAPTGADTQYF
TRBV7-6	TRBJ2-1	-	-	TGTGCCAGCAGCCTAGACCTCGGACTCTTCGAGGGTGAGCAGTTCTTC	CASSLDLGLFEGEQFF
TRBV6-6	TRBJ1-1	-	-	TGTGCCAGCAGTTACCCCGGTGGGGAAAGAACTGAAGCTTTCTTT	CASSYPGGERTEAFF
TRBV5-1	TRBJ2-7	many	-	TGCGCCAGCAGCTTGGGGTATGGCGAGCAGTACTTC	CASSLGYGEQYF
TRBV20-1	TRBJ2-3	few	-	TGCAGCGCCCCTAGGCGGGGCCACACAGATACGCAGTATTTT	CSAPRRGHTDTQYF
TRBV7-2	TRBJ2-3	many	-	TGTGCCAGCAGCTTAGTAGGGTATACGCAGTATTTT	CASSLVGYTQYF
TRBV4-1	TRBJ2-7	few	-	TGCGCCAGCAGCCAAGATCGGGGGACGGCATACTACGAGCAGTACTTC	CASSQDRGTAYYEQYF
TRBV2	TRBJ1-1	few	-	TGTGCCAGAAGGGCATGGCGGGACACTGAAGCTTTCTTT	CARRAWRDTEAFF